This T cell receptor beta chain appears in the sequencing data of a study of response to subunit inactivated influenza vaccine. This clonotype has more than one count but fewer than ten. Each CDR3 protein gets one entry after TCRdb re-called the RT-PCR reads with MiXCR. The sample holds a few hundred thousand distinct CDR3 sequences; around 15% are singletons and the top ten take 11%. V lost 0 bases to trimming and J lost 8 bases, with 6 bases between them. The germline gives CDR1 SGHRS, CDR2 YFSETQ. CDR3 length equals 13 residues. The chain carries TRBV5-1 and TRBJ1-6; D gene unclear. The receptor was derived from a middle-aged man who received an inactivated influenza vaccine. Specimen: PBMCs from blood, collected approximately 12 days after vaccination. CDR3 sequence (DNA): TGCGCCAGCAGCTTGGTAGAGGATTCACCCCTCCACTTT. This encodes CASSLVEDSPLHF.